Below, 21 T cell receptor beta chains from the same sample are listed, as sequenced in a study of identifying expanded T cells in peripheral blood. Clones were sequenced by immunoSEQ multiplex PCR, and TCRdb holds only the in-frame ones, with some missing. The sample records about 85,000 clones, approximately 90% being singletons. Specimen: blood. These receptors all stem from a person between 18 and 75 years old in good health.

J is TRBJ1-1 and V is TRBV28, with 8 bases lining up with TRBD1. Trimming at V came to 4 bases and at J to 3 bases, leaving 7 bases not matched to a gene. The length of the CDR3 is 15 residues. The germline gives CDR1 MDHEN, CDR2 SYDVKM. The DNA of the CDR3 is TGTGCCAGCAGTTGGACAGGGTGGACGGACACTGAAGCTTTCTTT. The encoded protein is CASSWTGWTDTEAFF.

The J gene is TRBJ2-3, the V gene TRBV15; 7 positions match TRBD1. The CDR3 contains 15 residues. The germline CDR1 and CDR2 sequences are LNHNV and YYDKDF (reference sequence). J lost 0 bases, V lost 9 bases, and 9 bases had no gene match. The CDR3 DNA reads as TGTGCCACAAGCCAACAGGGGTATAGCACAGATACGCAGTATTTT. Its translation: CATSQQGYSTDTQYF.

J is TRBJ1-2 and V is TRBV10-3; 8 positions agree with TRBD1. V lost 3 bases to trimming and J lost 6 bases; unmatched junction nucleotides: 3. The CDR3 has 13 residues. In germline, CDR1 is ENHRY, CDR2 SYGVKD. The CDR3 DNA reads TGTGCCATCAGTGATCAGGGGGCACATGGCTACACCTTC. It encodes CAISDQGAHGYTF.

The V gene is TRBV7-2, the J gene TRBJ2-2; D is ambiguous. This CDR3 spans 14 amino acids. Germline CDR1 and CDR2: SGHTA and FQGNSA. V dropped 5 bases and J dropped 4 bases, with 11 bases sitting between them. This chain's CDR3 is CASSPRPTTGELFF. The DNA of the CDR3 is TGTGCCAGCAGCCCCCGGCCAACCACCGGGGAGCTGTTTTTT.

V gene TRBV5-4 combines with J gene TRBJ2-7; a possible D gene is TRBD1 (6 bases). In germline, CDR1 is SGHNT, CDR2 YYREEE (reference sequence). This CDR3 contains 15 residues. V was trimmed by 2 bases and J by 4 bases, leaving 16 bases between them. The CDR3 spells CASSFTGTRPYEQYF. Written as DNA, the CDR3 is TGTGCCAGCAGCTTTACCGGGACAAGACCATACGAGCAGTACTTC.

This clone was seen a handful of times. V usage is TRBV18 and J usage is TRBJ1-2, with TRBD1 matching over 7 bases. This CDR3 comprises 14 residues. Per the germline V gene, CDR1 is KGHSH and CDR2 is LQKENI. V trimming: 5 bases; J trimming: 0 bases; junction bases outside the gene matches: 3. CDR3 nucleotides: TGTGCCAGCTCAGCAGGACAGGCTAACTATGGCTACACCTTC. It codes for CASSAGQANYGYTF.

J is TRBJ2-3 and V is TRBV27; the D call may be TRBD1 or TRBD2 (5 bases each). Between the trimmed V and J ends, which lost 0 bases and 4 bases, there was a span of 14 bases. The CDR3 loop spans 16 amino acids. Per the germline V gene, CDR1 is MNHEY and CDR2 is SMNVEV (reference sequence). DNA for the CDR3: TGTGCCAGCAGTTTATCGGGAGCAGGGAAGGCAGATACGCAGTATTTT. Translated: CASSLSGAGKADTQYF.

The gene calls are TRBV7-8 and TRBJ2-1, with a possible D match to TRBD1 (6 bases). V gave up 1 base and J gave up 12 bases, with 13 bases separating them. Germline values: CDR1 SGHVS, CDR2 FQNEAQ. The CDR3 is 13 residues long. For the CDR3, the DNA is TGTGCCAGCAGCTTAGGTTACAGGGAGCGGCAGTTCTTC. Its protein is CASSLGYRERQFF.

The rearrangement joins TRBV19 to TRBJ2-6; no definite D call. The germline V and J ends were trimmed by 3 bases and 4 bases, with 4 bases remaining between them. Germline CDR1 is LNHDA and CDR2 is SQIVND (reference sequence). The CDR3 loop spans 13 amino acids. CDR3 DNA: TGTGCCAGTAGTATCTTAGGGGCCAACGTCCTGACTTTC. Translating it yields CASSILGANVLTF.

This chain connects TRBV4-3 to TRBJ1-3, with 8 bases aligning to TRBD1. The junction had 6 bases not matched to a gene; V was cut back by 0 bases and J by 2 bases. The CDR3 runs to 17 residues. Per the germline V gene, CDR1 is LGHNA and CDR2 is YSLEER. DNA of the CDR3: TGCGCCAGCAGCCAAGACCCTGGCAGGGGGCCTGGAAACACCATATATTTT. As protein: CASSQDPGRGPGNTIYF.

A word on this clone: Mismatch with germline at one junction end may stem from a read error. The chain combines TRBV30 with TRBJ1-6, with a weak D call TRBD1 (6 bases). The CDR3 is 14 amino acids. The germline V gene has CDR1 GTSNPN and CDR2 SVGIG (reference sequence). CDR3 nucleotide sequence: TGTGCCTGGAGTGTGGGAGGGGGGGGCCCACCCCCCCACTTT. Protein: CAWSVGGGGPPPHF.

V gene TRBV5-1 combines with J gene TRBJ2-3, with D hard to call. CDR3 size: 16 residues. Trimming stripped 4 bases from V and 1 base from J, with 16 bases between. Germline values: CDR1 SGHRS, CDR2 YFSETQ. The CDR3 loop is CASSLNGGEGTDTQYF. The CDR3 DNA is TGCGCCAGCAGCCTAAACGGTGGAGAGGGCACAGATACGCAGTATTTT.

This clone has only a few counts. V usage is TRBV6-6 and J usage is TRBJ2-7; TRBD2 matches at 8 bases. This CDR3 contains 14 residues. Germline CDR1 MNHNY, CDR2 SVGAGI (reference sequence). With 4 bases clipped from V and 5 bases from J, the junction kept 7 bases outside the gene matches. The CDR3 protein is CASSSRGAPDEQYF. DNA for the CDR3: TGTGCCAGCAGTTCGCGGGGGGCTCCAGACGAGCAGTACTTC.

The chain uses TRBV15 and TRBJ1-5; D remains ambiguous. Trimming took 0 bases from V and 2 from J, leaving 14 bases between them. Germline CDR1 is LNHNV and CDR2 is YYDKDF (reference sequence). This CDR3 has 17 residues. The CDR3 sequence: CATSRDPRVSGNQPQHF. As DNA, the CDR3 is TGTGCCACCAGCAGAGATCCTCGGGTGTCAGGCAATCAGCCCCAGCATTTT.

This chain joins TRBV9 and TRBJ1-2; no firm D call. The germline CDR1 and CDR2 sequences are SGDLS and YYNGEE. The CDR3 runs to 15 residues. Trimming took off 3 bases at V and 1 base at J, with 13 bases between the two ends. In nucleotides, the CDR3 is TGTGCCAGCAGCGATTTTTACGGATTTAACTATGGCTACACCTTC. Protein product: CASSDFYGFNYGYTF.

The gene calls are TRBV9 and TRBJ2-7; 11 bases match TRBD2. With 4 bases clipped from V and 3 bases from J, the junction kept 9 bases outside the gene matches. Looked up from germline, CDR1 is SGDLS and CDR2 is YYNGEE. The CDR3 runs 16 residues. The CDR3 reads CASSLAGTSGFYEQYF. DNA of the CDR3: TGTGCCAGCAGCCTGGCCGGGACTAGCGGATTCTACGAGCAGTACTTC.

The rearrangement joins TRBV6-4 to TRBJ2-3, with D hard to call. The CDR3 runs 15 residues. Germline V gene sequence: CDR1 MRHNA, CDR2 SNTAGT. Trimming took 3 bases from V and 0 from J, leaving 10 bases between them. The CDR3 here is CASSEESSSTDTQYF. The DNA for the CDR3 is TGTGCCAGCAGTGAGGAATCATCTAGCACAGATACGCAGTATTTT.

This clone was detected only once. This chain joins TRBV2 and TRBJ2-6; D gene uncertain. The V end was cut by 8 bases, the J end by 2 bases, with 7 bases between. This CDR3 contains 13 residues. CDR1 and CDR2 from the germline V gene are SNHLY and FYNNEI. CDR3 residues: CASVKPGANVLTF. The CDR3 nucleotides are TGTGCCAGCGTCAAGCCTGGGGCCAACGTCCTGACTTTC.

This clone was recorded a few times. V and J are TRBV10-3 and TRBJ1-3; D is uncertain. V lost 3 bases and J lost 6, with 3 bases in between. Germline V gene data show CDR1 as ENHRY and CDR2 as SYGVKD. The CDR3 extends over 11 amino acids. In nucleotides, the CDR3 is TGTGCCATCAGTGACGAAAACACCATATATTTT. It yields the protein CAISDENTIYF.

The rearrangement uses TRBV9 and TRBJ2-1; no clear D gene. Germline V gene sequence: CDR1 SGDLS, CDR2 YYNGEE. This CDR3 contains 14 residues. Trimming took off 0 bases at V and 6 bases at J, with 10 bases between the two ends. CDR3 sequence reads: CASSVDDSTNEQFF. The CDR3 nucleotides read TGTGCCAGCAGCGTAGACGACTCGACCAATGAGCAGTTCTTC.

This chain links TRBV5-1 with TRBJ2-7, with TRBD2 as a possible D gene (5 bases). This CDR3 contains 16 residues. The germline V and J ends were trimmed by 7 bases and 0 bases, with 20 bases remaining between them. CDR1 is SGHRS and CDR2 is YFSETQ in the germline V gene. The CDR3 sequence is CASPSPGIYDSYEQYF. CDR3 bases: TGCGCCAGCCCCTCGCCGGGGATTTATGACTCCTACGAGCAGTACTTC. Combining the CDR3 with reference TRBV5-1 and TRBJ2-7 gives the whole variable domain KAGVTQTPRYLIKTRGQQVTLSCSPISGHRSVSWYQQTPGQGLQFLFEYFSETQRNKGNFPGRFSGRQFSNSRSEMNVSTLELGDSALYLCASPSPGIYDSYEQYFGPGTRLTVT.